Listed here are 2 T cell receptor beta chains from one sample, sequenced in a study of blood T cell repertoires in COVID-19. Produced via immunoSEQ multiplex PCR; TCRdb's table is partial and in-frame only. Altogether under 95,000 clones are present, nearly 85% being singletons, with the ten largest covering about 31%. Sequencing used peripheral blood. Source of these receptors: a woman at least 80 years old with acute or convalescent COVID-19.

The rearrangement joins TRBV5-6 to TRBJ2-7, with 12 bases matching TRBD2. CDR3 length: 12 amino acids. The germline gives CDR1 SGHDT, CDR2 YYEEEE. The CDR3 coding sequence is TGTGCCAGCAGCACCTTCGGACTAGCGGGAAATGTC. Protein product: CASSTFGLAGNV.

This clone was found once. The V gene is TRBV3-1 (or the pseudogene TRBV3-2), the J gene TRBJ1-2; the D gene is possibly TRBD1 (6 bases). Trimming took off 3 bases at V and 7 bases at J, with 21 bases between the two ends. This CDR3 contains 16 residues. Germline CDR1 is LGHDT and CDR2 is YNNKEL (reference sequence). This CDR3 is CASSHLPTGHWPGYTF. The CDR3 DNA is TGTGCCAGCAGCCACCTACCCACGGGACACTGGCCTGGCTACACCTTC.